These T cell receptor beta chains were read from a single sample in a study of cytomegalovirus exposure and HLA in healthy donors. Generated by immunoSEQ multiplex PCR, the TCRdb table keeps only in-frame clones and is missing some. The profile shows about 61,000 clones, about 81% of them singletons. Sequencing used PBMCs. The source is a man aged 50-59 years in good health and CMV-seropositive. CDR3s include the opening cysteine and the closing phenylalanine or tryptophan. D genes are given only for firm matches. Not all rows give a size; the values are once, few, many and, for expanded clones, a class.

15	TRBJ1-5	TRBD1	TRBV5-4	.	CASSLGTGGNQPQHF	TGTGCCAGCAGCTTAGGGACAGGAGGCAATCAGCCCCAGCATTTT
15	TRBJ1-1	.	TRBV5-5	.	CASSFHRPPDTEAFF	TGTGCCAGCAGCTTTCACAGACCACCGGACACTGAAGCTTTCTTT
14	TRBJ2-2	.	TRBV5-6	.	CASSLGRATGELFF	TGTGCCAGCAGCTTGGGGCGGGCGACCGGGGAGCTGTTTTTT
13	TRBJ1-1	.	TRBV7-2	.	CASSLEVSGGAFF	TGTGCCAGCAGCTTAGAAGTTTCAGGAGGGGCTTTCTTT
15	TRBJ2-7	TRBD2	TRBV4-2	.	CASSQGLAGDGEQYF	TGTGCCAGCAGCCAAGGGCTAGCGGGAGACGGCGAGCAGTACTTC
14	TRBJ1-2	TRBD1	TRBV6-1	few	CASRGTGSLYGYTF	TGTGCCAGCAGAGGGACAGGGTCCCTCTATGGCTACACCTTC
16	TRBJ2-2	.	TRBV9	.	CASSVGQGGYTGELFF	TGTGCCAGCAGCGTTGGCCAGGGCGGATACACCGGGGAGCTGTTTTTT
15	TRBJ2-7	TRBD2	TRBV15	.	CATSRESSGAHEQYF	TGTGCCACCAGCAGAGAGTCTAGCGGGGCTCACGAGCAGTACTTC
16	TRBJ2-3	TRBD1	TRBV10-3	.	CAISDPGQGSADTQYF	TGTGCCATCAGTGACCCTGGACAGGGGTCCGCAGATACGCAGTATTTT
16	TRBJ1-6	TRBD1	TRBV6-1	few	CASSAKTGGRPGPLQF	TGTGCAAGCAGTGCCAAGACAGGGGGCAGGCCAGGGCCCCTCCAATTT
12	TRBJ1-2	.	TRBV6-5	.	CASSGGGHGYTF	TGTGCCAGCAGTGGAGGCGGCCATGGCTACACCTTC
12	TRBJ2-7	.	TRBV6-5	.	CAAGPVGYEQYF	TGTGCCGCGGGACCCGTTGGTTACGAGCAGTACTTC
16	TRBJ1-2	.	TRBV7-2	.	CASSLARQGPSYGYTF	TGTGCCAGCAGCTTAGCCCGGCAGGGTCCATCCTATGGCTACACCTTC
17	TRBJ1-4	TRBD1	TRBV7-9	few	CASSSWTGGRTNEKLFF	TGTGCCAGCAGCTCATGGACAGGAGGTCGCACTAATGAAAAACTGTTTTTT
15	TRBJ1-5	TRBD1	TRBV19	.	CASSIVDRGNQPQHF	TGTGCCAGTAGTATCGTTGACAGGGGGAATCAGCCCCAGCATTTT
15	TRBJ2-7	TRBD2	TRBV6-1	.	CASSKTSALLYEQYF	TGTGCCAGCAGTAAAACTAGCGCTCTCTTATACGAGCAGTACTTC
15	TRBJ1-6	.	TRBV7-6	.	CASSLALGGDSPLHF	TGTGCCAGCAGCTTAGCGCTCGGGGGGGATTCACCCCTCCACTTT
13	TRBJ1-2	.	TRBV7-9	few	CASSAAPGGGYTF	TGTGCCAGCAGCGCAGCACCCGGGGGGGGCTACACCTTC
15	TRBJ2-1	.	TRBV7-3	.	CASSLSGGSYNEQFF	TGTGCCAGCAGCCTATCGGGTGGCTCCTACAATGAGCAGTTCTTC
17	TRBJ2-1	TRBD2	TRBV4-3	.	CASSQSGLAETYNEQFF	TGCGCCAGCAGCCAATCGGGACTAGCGGAGACCTACAATGAGCAGTTCTTC
15	TRBJ2-3	.	TRBV27	once	CASSFGTGKADTQYF	TGTGCCAGCAGTTTTGGAACAGGGAAAGCAGATACGCAGTATTTT
16	TRBJ1-2	.	TRBV29-1	.	CSVEDKGLPRTSVGTF	TGCAGCGTTGAAGATAAGGGACTCCCCCGAACCTCCGTCGGAACCTTC
15	TRBJ2-7	TRBD2	TRBV2	few	CASSEALAGAGEQYF	TGTGCCAGCAGTGAAGCGTTAGCGGGAGCGGGCGAGCAGTACTTC
16	TRBJ2-7	TRBD2	TRBV18	.	CASSLVSSGTDYEQYF	TGTGCCAGCTCACTAGTCTCTAGCGGGACGGACTACGAGCAGTACTTC
12	TRBJ2-5	.	TRBV2	.	CASSPEATEQYF	TGTGCCAGCAGCCCCGAGGCGACAGAGCAGTACTTC
14	TRBJ2-2	.	TRBV11-3	once	CASSSQGLTGELFF	TGTGCCAGCAGCTCCCAGGGGCTCACCGGGGAGCTGTTTTTT
12	TRBJ1-4	.	TRBV19	.	CASKQGNEKLFF	TGTGCCAGTAAGCAGGGTAATGAAAAACTGTTTTTT
16	TRBJ2-1	.	TRBV5-6	.	CASSPTGPLSYNEQFF	TGTGCCAGCAGCCCGACAGGACCCCTCTCCTACAATGAGCAGTTCTTC
13	TRBJ2-7	TRBD1	TRBV5-6	.	CASSLVQGYEQYF	TGTGCCAGCAGCTTGGTACAGGGGTACGAGCAGTACTTC
15	TRBJ2-1	.	TRBV15	.	CATSRVRDSDNEQFF	TGTGCCACCAGCAGAGTCAGGGATTCAGACAATGAGCAGTTCTTC
17	TRBJ2-6	.	TRBV19	.	CASSSRGTASAANVLPF	TGTGCCAGTAGTTCCCGGGGGACAGCCTCTGCGGCCAACGTCCTGCCTTTC
13	TRBJ2-5	.	TRBV7-2	.	CASSLSLGETQYF	TGTGCCAGCAGCTTATCCCTCGGAGAGACCCAGTACTTC
15	TRBJ2-3	TRBD2	TRBV5-5	.	CASRRDSGGGDTQYF	TGTGCCAGCAGGAGAGATAGCGGGGGTGGAGATACGCAGTATTTT
15	TRBJ2-5	TRBD1	TRBV19	.	CASSIWTGGRETQYF	TGTGCCAGTAGTATTTGGACAGGGGGCCGGGAGACCCAGTACTTC
15	TRBJ1-2	TRBD1	TRBV27	.	CASSITGGANYGYTF	TGTGCCAGCAGTATAACAGGGGGAGCTAACTATGGCTACACCTTC
13	TRBJ1-5	TRBD1	TRBV6-1	.	CASVTGGNQPQHF	TGTGCAAGCGTGACAGGGGGCAATCAGCCCCAGCATTTT
13	TRBJ2-7	TRBD1	TRBV19	.	CATSKDRGSEQYF	TGTGCCACCAGCAAAGACAGGGGGTCCGAGCAGTACTTC
14	TRBJ1-1	.	TRBV19	.	CASRGPTSNTEAFF	TGTGCCAGTAGGGGGCCCACATCGAACACTGAAGCTTTCTTT
14	TRBJ1-1	.	TRBV2	few	CASSEPGRRTEAFF	TGTGCCAGCAGTGAACCGGGGAGAAGGACTGAAGCTTTCTTT
17	TRBJ2-1	.	TRBV4-3	few	CASSQHMIVLIYHEPFF	TGCGCCAGCAGCCAACATATGATCGTCCTCATCTACCATGAGCCGTTCTTC
14	TRBJ1-5	.	TRBV4-1	few	CASSQEGFNQPQHF	TGCGCCAGCAGCCAGGAGGGCTTCAATCAGCCCCAGCATTTT
16	TRBJ1-1	.	TRBV6-6	.	CASSYSSRGARTEAFF	TGTGCCAGCAGTTACTCGAGCCGGGGGGCGCGTACTGAAGCTTTCTTT
16	TRBJ1-5	.	TRBV5-5	.	CASSFAGEGVNQPQHF	TGTGCCAGCAGCTTCGCAGGGGAAGGGGTTAATCAGCCCCAGCATTTT
13	TRBJ2-1	.	TRBV30	.	CAWRQDSYNEQFF	TGTGCCTGGAGGCAGGACTCCTACAATGAGCAGTTCTTC
15	TRBJ1-2	.	TRBV19	.	CASKIGGPGDYGYTF	TGTGCCAGTAAAATTGGAGGTCCAGGAGACTATGGCTACACCTTC
14	TRBJ1-6	TRBD1	TRBV18	.	CASSPAGQNSPLHF	TGTGCCAGCTCACCGGCGGGACAGAATTCACCCCTCCACTTT
15	TRBJ1-4	.	TRBV7-9	few	CASSLAQQGNQELFF	TGTGCCAGCAGCTTAGCGCAACAGGGTAACCAAGAACTGTTTTTT
12	TRBJ1-5	.	TRBV5-8	few	CASSSGNQPQHF	TGTGCCAGCAGCTCAGGGAATCAGCCCCAGCATTTT
12	TRBJ1-2	.	TRBV2	.	CASTQGNYGYTF	TGTGCCAGCACGCAGGGGAACTATGGCTACACCTTC
18	TRBJ1-3	.	TRBV7-6	.	CASSLVSIGLRSGNTIYF	TGTGCCAGCAGCTTAGTATCTATAGGACTTCGCTCTGGAAACACCATATATTTT